A single sample gave rise to the 8 T cell receptor beta chains below, sequenced in a study of cytomegalovirus exposure and HLA in healthy donors. The PCR had 60 Vbeta and 13 Jbeta primers. Profiled with immunoSEQ multiplex PCR; TCRdb holds only in-frame clones, not every one. The sample shows some 160,000 clones, roughly 80% of them seen only once. The sequencing input was PBMCs. These TCRs come from a man aged 60 to 75 in good health and CMV-seronegative.

This rearrangement joins TRBV4-3 to TRBJ2-4; 8 bases fit TRBD1. Looked up from germline, CDR1 is LGHNA and CDR2 is YSLEER. The junction had 6 bases not matched to a gene; V was cut back by 2 bases and J by 3 bases. The CDR3 spans 16 residues. CDR3 bases: TGCGCCAGCAGCCAATACAGGGGGTCGGTCAAAAACATTCAGTACTTC. Amino acids: CASSQYRGSVKNIQYF.

The rearrangement joins TRBV19 to TRBJ2-2, with TRBD1 identical over 8 bases. Germline V gene sequence: CDR1 LNHDA, CDR2 SQIVND (reference sequence). The CDR3 consists of 17 residues. Trimming at V came to 6 bases and at J to 4 bases, leaving 13 bases not matched to a gene. The chain's CDR3 is CASSLRPGGPGTGELFF. The CDR3 nucleotides are TGTGCCAGTAGCCTACGGCCAGGGGGCCCTGGCACCGGGGAGCTGTTTTTT.

This clone was detected a few times. V and J are TRBV4-3 and TRBJ2-7; 9 bases match TRBD1. The trim removed 1 base at V and 0 bases at J, leaving 7 bases unmatched. Germline CDR1 and CDR2: LGHNA and YSLEER. The CDR3 is 17 residues long. The CDR3 nucleotides are TGCGCCAGCAGCCAAGCTTTAGGGACAGGGAGCTCCTACGAGCAGTACTTC. The encoded protein is CASSQALGTGSSYEQYF.

As regards this clone: Germline and junction disagree at one end, which may indicate a read error. V usage is TRBV5-1 and J usage is TRBJ1-2; 10 positions match TRBD1. The CDR3 has 17 residues. From germline, CDR1 is SGHRS and CDR2 YFSETQ. As DNA, the CDR3 is TGCGCCAGCAGCTCGACAGGGGGCGAGGCTTCTAACTATGGCTACCCCTTC. It encodes CASSSTGGEASNYGYPF.

The V call is TRBV7-2, the J call TRBJ2-7, with 13 bases that match TRBD2. The V and J ends lost 5 bases and 5 bases, in that order; junction bases with no gene match: 15. Germline values: CDR1 SGHTA, CDR2 FQGNSA. The CDR3 consists of 18 residues. The CDR3 DNA is TGTGCCAGCAGCGCCCGACGACTAGCGGGAGGAAGAGAGAACGAGCAGTACTTC. Amino acid sequence: CASSARRLAGGRENEQYF.

This sequence joins TRBV19 and TRBJ1-5; 7 positions agree with TRBD1. Per germline, CDR1 LNHDA and CDR2 SQIVND (reference sequence). V was clipped by 7 bases and J by 5 bases; unmatched bases: 11. The CDR3 runs 15 residues. The CDR3 sequence: CASTPGTVSDQPQHF. The CDR3 region has the DNA TGTGCCAGTACCCCCGGGACAGTAAGCGATCAGCCCCAGCATTTT.

This clone was seen only a few times. The CDR3 DNA sequence: TGTGCCAGCACTCTATACGGGGGGAGGGAGACCCAGTACTTC. Translating it yields CASTLYGGRETQYF. The chain is built from TRBV6-1 and TRBJ2-5, with 7 bases fitting TRBD2. Germline-derived CDR1 and CDR2 are MNHNS and SASEGT. The CDR3 covers 14 residues. V trimming: 7 bases; J trimming: 5 bases; junction bases outside the gene matches: 10.

This chain joins TRBV25-1 and TRBJ1-2; TRBD1 aligns across 7 bases. Looked up from germline, CDR1 is MGHDK and CDR2 is SYGVNS. The CDR3 length is 15 residues. The V and J ends lost 4 bases and 6 bases, in that order; junction bases with no gene match: 11. CDR3 sequence: CASSATTGWAHGYTF. The CDR3 nucleotides read TGTGCCAGCAGTGCCACGACAGGGTGGGCTCATGGCTACACCTTC.